A selection of T cell receptor beta chains follows, all from one sample in a study of cytomegalovirus exposure and HLA in healthy donors. Only in-frame clones appear in the TCRdb table, and some are missing; sequencing was by immunoSEQ multiplex PCR. There are 100,000 to 150,000 clones in the sample; about two thirds occur only once, and approximately 4.3% lies in the top ten. Sequences were obtained from PBMCs. The source is a man in his 60s in good health and CMV-seropositive. The CDR3 runs from the conserved cysteine through the conserved F or W. A D gene is named only where the DNA matches it firmly. Size is omitted from some rows. Given values are once, few, many or a class for expanded clones.

TRBJ1-3,TRBV6-6,NA,TRBD1,TGTGCCAGCAGTTACTCAGGGGGACAGAACATATATTTT,CASSYSGGQNIYF
TRBJ1-5,TRBV2,few,TRBD1,TGTGCCAGCAGATTCTGGACAGGGAGCAATCAGCCCCAGCATTTT,CASRFWTGSNQPQHF
TRBJ2-1,TRBV6-1,NA,NA,TGTGCCAGCAGTGGATTACCGTTAGGGGATGAGCAGTTCTTC,CASSGLPLGDEQFF
TRBJ2-1,TRBV11-1,few,TRBD1,TGTGCCAGCAGCCGAACAGGGGACGGGTACAATGAGCAGTTCTTC,CASSRTGDGYNEQFF
TRBJ1-5,TRBV5-1,NA,NA,TGCGCCAGCAGCCTAGGAGGTACTACCAATCAGCCCCAGCATTTT,CASSLGGTTNQPQHF
TRBJ2-2,TRBV5-1,NA,TRBD1,TGCGCCAGCAGCTTAGAGGGGGCGTTCAGCACCGGGGAGCTGTTTTTT,CASSLEGAFSTGELFF
TRBJ2-3,TRBV10-3,NA,NA,TGTGCCACCAGGGGGGGTTTCGGCACAGATACGCAGTATTTT,CATRGGFGTDTQYF
TRBJ2-3,TRBV14,NA,NA,TGTGCCAGCAGCCTGTTAGAAACTAGCACAGATACGCAGTATTTT,CASSLLETSTDTQYF
TRBJ1-1,TRBV12-5,NA,NA,TGTGCTAGTGGTTTAGAGGGGAGGACTGAAGCTTTCTTT,CASGLEGRTEAFF
TRBJ1-1,TRBV27,NA,NA,TGTGCCAGCAGTTTTACAGGGCTCGTCGGTGAAGCTTTCTTT,CASSFTGLVGEAFF
TRBJ1-6,TRBV6-1,NA,NA,TGTGCCAGCAGTGTTCGGGAATTCGATTCACCCCTCCACTTT,CASSVREFDSPLHF
TRBJ2-1,TRBV4-1,NA,TRBD2,TGCGCCAGCAGCCAAGATTACAGGACTAGCGGGGTGTATGAGCAGTTCTTC,CASSQDYRTSGVYEQFF
TRBJ2-1,TRBV19,NA,NA,TGTGCCACTAAAACCGGGACTCTAGACAATGAGCAGTTCTTC,CATKTGTLDNEQFF
TRBJ2-2,TRBV6-6,NA,TRBD1,TGTGCCAGCAATCCGGGACAGGGTAACACCGGGGAGCTGTTTTTT,CASNPGQGNTGELFF
TRBJ1-2,TRBV6-1,once,TRBD1,TGTGCCAGCAGCCGGGACAGAGTCTATGGCTACACCTTC,CASSRDRVYGYTF
TRBJ1-5,TRBV29-1,NA,TRBD1,TGCAGCGTCCTCACAGGGGGTGGCAATCAGCCCCAGCATTTT,CSVLTGGGNQPQHF
TRBJ2-1,TRBV10-2,NA,NA,TGCGCCTGCAGCGGCTCCTACAATGAGCAGTTCTTC,CACSGSYNEQFF
TRBJ1-1,TRBV2,NA,TRBD1,TGTGCCAGCAGTTTTACAGGGGTATCCACTGAAGCTTTCTTT,CASSFTGVSTEAFF
TRBJ1-2,TRBV7-9,NA,NA,TGTGCCAGCAGCTTAGCAGGGGCAACCTATGGCTACACCTTC,CASSLAGATYGYTF
TRBJ1-6,TRBV5-1,NA,NA,TGCGCCAGCAGCTTGGGCAGGGGAGATTCACCCCTCCACTTT,CASSLGRGDSPLHF
TRBJ1-4,TRBV12-2,NA,NA,TGTGCAAGTCGCTCCCGACAGGGGAACGCAACTAATGAAAAACTGTTTTTT,CASRSRQGNATNEKLFF
TRBJ2-3,TRBV7-3,NA,NA,TGTGCCAGCAGCTTAATGGCGGGGGAGGGGGCAGATACGCAGTATTTT,CASSLMAGEGADTQYF
TRBJ2-7,TRBV7-3,NA,NA,TGTGCCAGCAGCTTAACTGGGGGCGATCAGGGATTGTACTTC,CASSLTGGDQGLYF
TRBJ2-3,TRBV2,NA,NA,TGTGCCAGGGGGGGACTCCTACGGACAGATACGCAGTATTTT,CARGGLLRTDTQYF
TRBJ2-7,TRBV7-9,NA,NA,TGTGCCAGCAGCTTCCCTGTGAGGGGGGGTGAGCAGTACTTC,CASSFPVRGGEQYF
TRBJ1-2,TRBV28,few,TRBD1,TGTGCCAGCAGTCGACAGGGACCCCCTATGAGTTACACCTTC,CASSRQGPPMSYTF
TRBJ1-1,TRBV15,NA,NA,TGTGCCACCAGCAGAAGACGGCGGGTACGGAACACTGAAGCTTTCTTT,CATSRRRRVRNTEAFF
TRBJ2-7,TRBV18,once,TRBD1,TGTGCCAGCTCACCACCGGGGGGACAGGGCTACGAGCAGTACTTC,CASSPPGGQGYEQYF
TRBJ1-1,TRBV5-4,NA,TRBD1,TGTGCCAGCAGCTTAAGGTCAGCAGGGGGCGCTGACACTGAAGCTTTCTTT,CASSLRSAGGADTEAFF
TRBJ1-5,TRBV7-8,NA,NA,TGTGCCAGCAGCTCTTACAGTAATAGCAATCAGCCCCAGCATTTT,CASSSYSNSNQPQHF